This T cell receptor (beta chain) is from a study of T cells in Graves' hyperthyroidism and ophthalmopathy. This clonotype was detected only a few times. One base away lies a much larger clone, so this may be a sequencing read error. From RNA transcripts, TCR beta CDR3 regions were amplified. When the TCR CDR3 underwent first-round RT-PCR, the HTBI primer set was used. A single record per CDR3 protein comes from TCRdb applying MiXCR to the multiplex PCR reads. This table has 550,000 to 650,000 distinct CDR3 sequences, approximately 15% appearing once. The CDR3 contains 12 residues. Germline loops: CDR1 GTSNPN, CDR2 SVGIG (reference sequence).

The chain couples TRBV30 to TRBJ1-2; D unresolved. Source material: blood. The receptor's source is a woman aged 25 to 39 with Graves' hyperthyroidism that later progressed to Graves' ophthalmopathy. The CDR3 bases are TGTGCCTGGAGTGTTTTAGGGTATGACTACACCTTC. Translating gives CAWSVLGYDYTF.